Below are 27 T cell receptor beta chains sequenced from a single sample in a study of blood T cell repertoires in COVID-19. The repertoire was sequenced with immunoSEQ multiplex PCR; TCRdb's copy has only in-frame clones and lacks some. The sample lists 90,000 or so clones, roughly 87% occurring once. The sequencing input was peripheral blood. These TCRs come from a woman of 80 years or more with active COVID-19.

The rearrangement links TRBV29-1 to TRBJ2-3; TRBD2 might be the D (6 bases). Trimming pared 3 bases from V and 0 bases from J, leaving 10 bases between. This CDR3 contains 14 residues. CDR1 and CDR2 (germline): SQVTM, ANQGSEA. The CDR3 nucleotides are TGCAGCGTTGAGGAGGACTATAGCACAGATACGCAGTATTTT. This codes for CSVEEDYSTDTQYF.

The J gene is TRBJ2-1, the V gene TRBV28, with a weak D call TRBD1 (6 bases). Germline V lookup: CDR1 MDHEN, CDR2 SYDVKM. V was pared by 5 bases and J by 1 base, with 24 bases between. The CDR3 loop spans 19 amino acids. CDR3 DNA: TGTGCCAGCAGTGCTATTGGGTGGCAACGACAGGCATCCTACAATGAGCAGTTCTTC. It translates to CASSAIGWQRQASYNEQFF. Drawing the rest from reference TRBV28 and TRBJ2-1, the complete variable domain is DVKVTQSSRYLVKRTGEKVFLECVQDMDHENMFWYRQDPGLGLRLIYFSYDVKMKEKGDIPEGYSVSREKKERFSLILESASTNQTSMYLCASSAIGWQRQASYNEQFFGPGTRLTVL.

As DNA, the CDR3 is TGTGCCAGCAGCCCCTGGACAGGGGAGGGCAATGAGCAGTTCTTC. Its translation is CASSPWTGEGNEQFF. The chain is built from TRBV11-3 and TRBJ2-1; 9 bases are shared with TRBD1. This CDR3 region has 15 residues. Germline CDR1 is SGHNT and CDR2 is YENEEA. Trimming cost V 5 bases and J 6 bases; bases outside gene matches: 8.

V and J are TRBV28 and TRBJ1-2; 10 positions match TRBD1. CDR3 length: 14 amino acids. J was trimmed by 8 bases and V by 6 bases; bases with no gene match: 9. Germline assignment: CDR1 MDHEN and CDR2 SYDVKM. DNA for the CDR3: TGTGCCAGCAGCCAACGACAGGGGGCTAGAGGCTACACCTTC. Its protein is CASSQRQGARGYTF.

This clone appeared once. Different DNA sequences within this sample yield the same CDR3. The chain has TRBV5-4 and TRBJ2-1; 10 nucleotides match TRBD2. Trimming took 3 bases from V and 2 from J; bases not matched to a gene: 2. The CDR3 is made up of 15 amino acids. Germline lookup yields CDR1 SGHNT and CDR2 YYREEE (reference sequence). CDR3 sequence: CASSSGTSAYNEQFF. CDR3 coding DNA: TGTGCCAGCAGCTCCGGGACTAGCGCCTACAATGAGCAGTTCTTC. Complete variable domain (other parts from reference TRBV5-4 and TRBJ2-1): ETGVTQSPTHLIKTRGQQVTLRCSSQSGHNTVSWYQQALGQGPQFIFQYYREEENGRGNFPPRFSGLQFPNYSSELNVNALELDDSALYLCASSSGTSAYNEQFFGPGTRLTVL.

The chain has TRBV3-1 (or the pseudogene TRBV3-2) and TRBJ1-4; D remains unclear. V lost 7 bases to trimming and J lost 0 bases, with 9 bases between them. Germline CDR1 and CDR2: LGHDT and YNNKEL (reference sequence). The CDR3 has 14 amino acids. This CDR3 reads CASKGSATNEKLFF. CDR3 coding DNA: TGTGCCAGCAAAGGAAGCGCAACTAATGAAAAACTGTTTTTT.

The chain carries TRBV21-1 and TRBJ1-5. TRBV21-1 is a listed pseudogene. The CDR3 is 16 residues long. The CDR3 DNA follows: TGTGCCAGGATTGGCGAGGATTGCAATAGGAATCAGCCCCAGCATTTT. This sequence encodes CARIGEDCNRNQPQHF.

V and J are TRBV27 and TRBJ1-2, with 7 bases identical to TRBD1. The CDR3 covers 13 residues. Germline V CDR1 and CDR2: MNHEY, SMNVEV (reference sequence). The junction had 7 bases not matched to a gene; V was cut back by 4 bases and J by 8 bases. The CDR3 nucleotides are TGTGCCAGCAGTTACAACAGGGGCCAGGGCTACACCTTC. Protein product: CASSYNRGQGYTF.

J is TRBJ2-7 and V is TRBV6-2 or TRBV6-3, with D maybe TRBD1 (5 bases). This CDR3 has 18 residues. Germline assignment: CDR1 MNHEY and CDR2 SVGEGT. The V gene lost 2 bases and the J gene lost 2 bases, with 22 bases spanning the gap. DNA for the CDR3: TGTGCCAGCAGTTACCCGGTCCCCGTTTTGGACAACCCCTACGAGCAGTACTTC. It specifies CASSYPVPVLDNPYEQYF.

This chain's CDR3 is CASSLVVGRGRRETQYF. CDR3 DNA: TGTGCCAGCAGCTTGGTAGTCGGCAGGGGGCGCCGGGAGACCCAGTACTTC. The V call is TRBV5-8, the J call TRBJ2-5, with 8 positions matching TRBD1. The V segment lost 0 bases and the J segment 5 bases; nucleotides outside the gene matches: 12. This CDR3 is built from 17 residues. CDR1 is SGHTS, CDR2 YDEGEE, per germline.

J is TRBJ2-1 and V is TRBV5-4, with TRBD2 identical over 12 bases. Germline V lookup: CDR1 SGHNT, CDR2 YYREEE (reference sequence). The ends lost 2 bases at V and 7 bases at J; junction bases unmatched: 7. The CDR3 totals 16 residues. The CDR3 DNA is TGTGCCAGCAGCTTTTCTAGCGGGAGGGCCCGGAATGAGCAGTTCTTC. This codes for CASSFSSGRARNEQFF.

This sequence joins TRBV5-4 and TRBJ2-5, with D perhaps TRBD2 (7 bases). Trimming removed 4 bases at V and 5 bases at J, with 18 bases between. Germline V gives CDR1 SGHNT, CDR2 YYREEE (reference sequence). This CDR3 comprises 15 residues. The CDR3 protein is CASSPGGGYTETQYF. CDR3 bases: TGTGCCAGCAGCCCTGGGGGGGGCTATACGGAGACCCAGTACTTC.

V usage is TRBV18 and J usage is TRBJ2-3, with TRBD2 identical over 11 bases. The germline V gene has CDR1 KGHSH and CDR2 LQKENI. V was pared by 5 bases and J by 4 bases, with 8 bases of the junction left unmatched. The CDR3 sequence is 16 residues long. DNA of the CDR3: TGTGCCAGCTCAGAGCTAGCGGGAGGCTCCTCAGATACGCAGTATTTT. Translated, it gives CASSELAGGSSDTQYF.

This chain connects TRBV10-3 to TRBJ2-5, with 11 positions matching TRBD1. CDR1 and CDR2 from the germline V gene are ENHRY and SYGVKD. This CDR3 is built from 15 residues. V trimming: 3 bases; J trimming: 4 bases; junction bases outside the gene matches: 4. The chain's CDR3 is CAISEWDRGGETQYF. CDR3 DNA sequence: TGTGCCATCAGTGAATGGGACAGGGGGGGAGAGACCCAGTACTTC.

About this clone itself: An end of the junction differs from the germline gene, which may be a read error. This sequence joins TRBV7-8 and TRBJ2-3; 7 nucleotides match TRBD1. Germline assignment: CDR1 SGHVS and CDR2 FQNEAQ. The length of the CDR3 is 14 residues. The DNA for the CDR3 is TGTGCCAGCAGCTTAGCGCTCCGGGACAGAGGGAAACATTTT. Its translation is CASSLALRDRGKHF.

The chain is built from TRBV29-1 and TRBJ1-1, with D maybe TRBD1 (6 bases). This CDR3 has 14 residues. V shed 5 bases and J shed 8 bases, with 21 bases lying between them. Per germline, CDR1 SQVTM and CDR2 ANQGSEA. Here the CDR3 reads CSVRGGIAAEEAFF. The CDR3 DNA sequence: TGCAGCGTTAGGGGGGGGATCGCCGCCGAGGAAGCTTTCTTT.

The genes are TRBV4-2 and TRBJ1-6; 8 positions match TRBD1. With V trimmed by 0 bases and J by 8 bases, 3 bases remained unmatched. The CDR3 has 15 amino acids. Germline-derived CDR1 and CDR2 are LGHNA and YNFKEQ. The CDR3 spells CASSQDRGLDSPLHF. CDR3 bases: TGTGCCAGCAGCCAAGACAGGGGGCTTGATTCACCCCTCCACTTT.

The CDR3 bases are TGTGCCAGCAGCTTAGGCCTAGCGGACAATGAGCAGTTCTTC. This encodes CASSLGLADNEQFF. The chain couples TRBV7-2 to TRBJ2-1; 7 bases fit TRBD2. The CDR3 has 14 residues. Germline V CDR1 and CDR2: SGHTA, FQGNSA. V trimming: 1 base; J trimming: 5 bases; junction bases outside the gene matches: 2.

The chain carries TRBV27 and TRBJ1-2; D may be TRBD1 (5 bases). The V end was cut by 0 bases, the J end by 7 bases, with 12 bases between. The V gene's germline CDR1 is MNHEY and CDR2 SMNVEV (reference sequence). The CDR3 spans 14 residues. The chain's CDR3 is CASSLSAGGRGYTF. The CDR3 bases are TGTGCCAGCAGTTTATCTGCGGGGGGACGTGGCTACACCTTC.

This clone was counted a few times. The chain combines TRBV27 with TRBJ2-7, with a tentative D call TRBD1 (5 bases). Trimming stripped 5 bases from V and 7 bases from J, with 21 bases between. Per the germline V gene, CDR1 is MNHEY and CDR2 is SMNVEV (reference sequence). CDR3 length: 15 amino acids. CDR3 sequence reads: CASSHDRTSLREQYF. Written as DNA, the CDR3 is TGTGCCAGCAGTCACGATCGGACAAGCTTGAGGGAGCAGTACTTC.

The chain carries TRBV6-5 and TRBJ1-6; 8 bases map to TRBD1. This CDR3 contains 14 residues. Trimming removed 7 bases from V and 10 bases from J; junction bases left unmatched: 9. Germline V CDR1 and CDR2: MNHEY, SVGAGI. CDR3 in amino acids: CASMDRESRSPLHF. CDR3 nucleotide sequence: TGTGCCAGCATGGACAGGGAGTCTAGGTCACCCCTCCACTTT.

This clone has only one observation. The rearrangement links TRBV6-1 to TRBJ2-3, with 10 bases matching TRBD2. J gave up 4 bases and V 0 bases, and 10 bases lay outside the gene matches. This CDR3 contains 18 residues. Germline V gene data show CDR1 as MNHNS and CDR2 as SASEGT. The CDR3 loop is CASSEAMGLAGEADTQYF. In nucleotides, the CDR3 is TGTGCCAGCAGTGAAGCGATGGGGCTAGCGGGGGAGGCAGATACGCAGTATTTT.

J is TRBJ2-1 and V is TRBV28; weak D call: TRBD2 (6 bases). The germline V gene has CDR1 MDHEN and CDR2 SYDVKM. CDR3 size: 18 residues. V was clipped by 4 bases and J by 3 bases, with 22 bases between them. CDR3 region: CASSSIDLAQGNYNEQFF. The CDR3 DNA is TGTGCCAGCAGTTCCATTGATCTAGCGCAGGGCAACTACAATGAGCAGTTCTTC.

The rearrangement links TRBV11-3 to TRBJ2-3, with 8 nucleotides matching TRBD1. V was pared by 4 bases and J by 3 bases, with 6 bases of the junction left unmatched. The CDR3 runs to 15 residues. Germline assignment: CDR1 SGHNT and CDR2 YENEEA. The CDR3 nucleotides read TGTGCCAGCAGCTCCAGGACAGGGAGTACAGATACGCAGTATTTT. The encoded protein is CASSSRTGSTDTQYF. The variable domain in full, with the rest retrieved from reference TRBV11-3 and TRBJ2-3, is EAGVVQSPRYKIIEKKQPVAFWCNPISGHNTLYWYLQNLGQGPELLIRYENEEAVDDSQLPKDRFSAERLKGVDSTLKIQPAELGDSAVYLCASSSRTGSTDTQYFGPGTRLTVL.

J is TRBJ2-1 and V is TRBV19; D gene unclear. This CDR3 has 15 residues. V lost 3 bases and J lost 4, with 13 bases in between. Per the germline V gene, CDR1 is LNHDA and CDR2 is SQIVND (reference sequence). The DNA for the CDR3 is TGTGCCAGTAGTATTGGCGGAAGATCTTACAATGAGCAGTTCTTC. Its translation: CASSIGGRSYNEQFF.

The rearrangement links TRBV27 to TRBJ2-7, with TRBD1 matching over 7 bases. With V trimmed by 5 bases and J by 3 bases, 7 bases remained unmatched. Per the germline V gene, CDR1 is MNHEY and CDR2 is SMNVEV (reference sequence). The CDR3 has 14 amino acids. CDR3 DNA sequence: TGTGCCAGCAGTCGACAGGGCAAAGGCTACGAGCAGTACTTC. Its translation: CASSRQGKGYEQYF.

The rearrangement uses TRBV30 and TRBJ1-3; D uncertain. The CDR3 covers 16 residues. Trimming removed 1 base at V and 0 bases at J, with 13 bases between. Germline CDR1 GTSNPN, CDR2 SVGIG (reference sequence). The CDR3 loop is CAWSGLAFSSGNTIYF. The DNA of the CDR3 is TGTGCCTGGAGTGGTCTAGCTTTTAGCTCTGGAAACACCATATATTTT.